This paragraph reports one TCR beta chain. Its target is unknown. The data belong to a study of vaccination effects on CD4 cells after COVID-19. Study-wide background: Every participant took two doses of the BNT162b2 or mRNA-1273 vaccine. Study observations and caveats: Infection-derived and vaccine-derived clones contracted markedly late after vaccination.

Pools of viral peptides were used by the ViraFEST assay to expand antigen-specific CD4+ T cells ahead of sequencing. Isolating CD4+ T cells followed roughly ten days of culture. Absence of prior SARS-CoV-2 infection characterized the vaccine recipients, who showed negative nucleocapsid antibodies. Wells containing two million PBMC each were cultured with approximately 9.2 IU/ml IL-2 and 8.5 to 10 ug/ml peptides. Half-medium replacement with IL-2 medium occurred on days 3 and 7. V trimming: 6 bases; J trimming: 4 bases; junction bases outside the gene matches: 16. The CDR3 loop spans 17 amino acids. Germline V gene data show CDR1 as MNHEY and CDR2 as SMNVEV (reference sequence). The method was immunoSEQ multiplex PCR; TCRdb's version includes in-frame clones alone and lacks a portion of them. The sample includes tens of thousands of clones, less than 85% seen only once; the top ten take about 3%.

The chain recombines TRBV27 with TRBJ2-5; TRBD1 matches at 8 bases. The source was CD4+ T cells from PBMCs cultured with HCoV-NL63 spike peptides, collected before COVID-19 vaccination. The receptor was isolated from a human donor who received a COVID-19 vaccine. In DNA, the CDR3 is TGTGCCAGCAGCCCGAAGACAGGGGTGGGCATAAGAGAGACCCAGTACTTC. Residues: CASSPKTGVGIRETQYF.